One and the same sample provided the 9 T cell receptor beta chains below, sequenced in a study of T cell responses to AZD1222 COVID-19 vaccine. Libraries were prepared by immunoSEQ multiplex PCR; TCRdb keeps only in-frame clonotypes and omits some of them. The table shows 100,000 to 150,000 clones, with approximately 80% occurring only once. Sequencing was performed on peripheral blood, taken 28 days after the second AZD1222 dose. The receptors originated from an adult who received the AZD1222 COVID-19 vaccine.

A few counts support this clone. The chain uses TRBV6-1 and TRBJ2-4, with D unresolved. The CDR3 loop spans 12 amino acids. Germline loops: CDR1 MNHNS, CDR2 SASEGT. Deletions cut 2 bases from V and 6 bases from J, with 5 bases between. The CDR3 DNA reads TGTGCCAGCAGTGAAATCGGAAACATTCAGTACTTC. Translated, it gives CASSEIGNIQYF.

The CDR3 is CATSRELAGNGEQFF. DNA of the CDR3: TGTGCCACCAGCAGAGAATTAGCGGGGAATGGTGAGCAGTTCTTC. The V call is TRBV15, the J call TRBJ2-1, with 8 bases fitting TRBD2. CDR3 length: 15 amino acids. Trimming removed 0 bases from V and 9 bases from J; junction bases left unmatched: 7. CDR1 is LNHNV and CDR2 is YYDKDF in the germline V gene (reference sequence).

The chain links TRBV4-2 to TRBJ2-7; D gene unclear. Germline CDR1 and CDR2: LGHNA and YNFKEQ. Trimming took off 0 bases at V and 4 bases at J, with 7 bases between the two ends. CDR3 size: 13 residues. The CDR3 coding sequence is TGTGCCAGCAGCCAAGAACATACTTACGAGCAGTACTTC. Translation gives CASSQEHTYEQYF.

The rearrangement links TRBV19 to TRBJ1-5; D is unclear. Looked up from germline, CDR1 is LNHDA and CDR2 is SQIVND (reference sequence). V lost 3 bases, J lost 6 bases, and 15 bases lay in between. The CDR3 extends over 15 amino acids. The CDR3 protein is CASSMSNRRGQPQHF. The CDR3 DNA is TGTGCCAGTAGTATGAGTAATCGGAGAGGTCAGCCCCAGCATTTT.

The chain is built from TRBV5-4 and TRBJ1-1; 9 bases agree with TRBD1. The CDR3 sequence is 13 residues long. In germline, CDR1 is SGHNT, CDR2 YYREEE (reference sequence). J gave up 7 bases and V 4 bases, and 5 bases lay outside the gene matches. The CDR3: CASSIDRGIEAFF. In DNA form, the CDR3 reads TGTGCCAGCAGCATTGACAGGGGGATTGAAGCTTTCTTT.

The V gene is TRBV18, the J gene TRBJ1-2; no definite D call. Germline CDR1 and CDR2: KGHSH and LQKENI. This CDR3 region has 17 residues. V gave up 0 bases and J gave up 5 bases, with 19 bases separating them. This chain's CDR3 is CASSPPGSQVARYGYTF. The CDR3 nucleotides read TGTGCCAGCTCACCACCCGGGTCTCAGGTTGCGAGATATGGCTACACCTTC. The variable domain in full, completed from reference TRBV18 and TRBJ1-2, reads NAGVMQNPRHLVRRRGQEARLRCSPMKGHSHVYWYRQLPEEGLKFMVYLQKENIIDESGMPKERFSAEFPKEGPSILRIQQVVRGDSAAYFCASSPPGSQVARYGYTFGSGTRLTVV.

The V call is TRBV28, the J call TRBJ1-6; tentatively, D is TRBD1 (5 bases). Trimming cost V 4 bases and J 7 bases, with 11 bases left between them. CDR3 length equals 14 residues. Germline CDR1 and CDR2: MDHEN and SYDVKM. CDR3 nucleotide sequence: TGTGCCAGCAGTTCCGGGACTGAGAATTCACCCCTCCACTTT. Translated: CASSSGTENSPLHF.

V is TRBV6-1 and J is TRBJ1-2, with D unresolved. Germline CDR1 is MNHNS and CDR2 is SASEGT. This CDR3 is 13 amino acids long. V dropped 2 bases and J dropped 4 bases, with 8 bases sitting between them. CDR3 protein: CASSEIGSYGYTF. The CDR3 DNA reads TGTGCCAGCAGTGAAATAGGATCCTATGGCTACACCTTC.

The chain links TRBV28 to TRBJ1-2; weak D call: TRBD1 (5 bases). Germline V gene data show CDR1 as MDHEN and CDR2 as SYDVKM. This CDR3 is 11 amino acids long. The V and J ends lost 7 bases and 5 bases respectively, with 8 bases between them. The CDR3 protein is CASTGRYGYTF. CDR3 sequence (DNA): TGTGCCAGCACGGGACGGTATGGCTACACCTTC.